What follows are 4 T cell receptor beta chains derived from one specimen sequenced in a study of blood T cell repertoires in COVID-19. Only in-frame clones appear in the TCRdb table, and some are missing; sequencing was by immunoSEQ multiplex PCR. The sample includes around 260,000 clones, over 75% of them seen just once. Sample: peripheral blood. All receptors derive from a human donor in a cohort sampled during active COVID-19.

This chain joins TRBV6-1 and TRBJ2-7; no firm D call. The germline V and J ends were trimmed by 2 bases and 6 bases, with 2 bases remaining between them. CDR3 length equals 10 residues. In germline, CDR1 is MNHNS, CDR2 SASEGT. The CDR3 here is CASSELEQYF. The CDR3 DNA reads TGTGCCAGCAGTGAACTCGAGCAGTACTTC.

The J gene is TRBJ1-2, the V gene TRBV6-5, with no clear D. The CDR3 length is 15 residues. Trimming removed 6 bases at V and 4 bases at J, with 18 bases between. Germline assignment: CDR1 MNHEY and CDR2 SVGAGI. The CDR3 reads CASSFHPGKFYGYTF. The DNA of the CDR3 is TGTGCCAGCAGCTTTCATCCGGGGAAATTCTATGGCTACACCTTC.

This clone was counted a single time. The J gene is TRBJ1-5, the V gene TRBV28, with no clear D. CDR1 is MDHEN and CDR2 is SYDVKM in the germline V gene. The CDR3 has 11 amino acids. Trimming shortened V by 8 bases and J by 0 bases, and 2 bases separated the two germline ends. The CDR3 spells CASHSNQPQHF. CDR3 sequence (DNA): TGTGCCAGCCATAGCAATCAGCCCCAGCATTTT.

This chain connects TRBV24-1 to TRBJ1-2; 11 bases map to TRBD1. This CDR3 has 15 amino acids. J was trimmed by 5 bases and V by 9 bases; bases with no gene match: 10. Germline lookup yields CDR1 KGHDR and CDR2 SFDVKD. The CDR3 here is CATSLGQGAKYGYTF. DNA of the CDR3: TGTGCCACCTCCCTTGGACAGGGGGCGAAATATGGCTACACCTTC.